This is a list of T cell receptor beta chains from one sample in a study of T cell responses to AZD1222 COVID-19 vaccine. Data came from immunoSEQ multiplex PCR; TCRdb stores just in-frame clones and leaves some out. The table records 100,000 to 150,000 clones, around nine tenths of them present only once. The sample was peripheral blood, taken 28 days after the second dose of the MenACWY control vaccine. The receptors were gathered from an adult who received the MenACWY meningococcal vaccine as a control. CDR3s include the opening cysteine and the closing phenylalanine or tryptophan. D genes are given only for firm matches. Where a row states a size, it is once, few, many or the class of an expanded clone; other rows omit it.

D gene	J gene	clone size	V gene	CDR3 DNA	CDR3 protein
TRBD1	TRBJ1-4	NA	TRBV29-1	TGCAGCGTTCGACAGGGGTTTGAAAAACTGTTTTTT	CSVRQGFEKLFF
NA	TRBJ1-2	NA	TRBV2	TGTGCCAGCAGCAAAATCGGGAGCCTAGCTAACTATGGCTACACCTTC	CASSKIGSLANYGYTF
TRBD1	TRBJ1-2	NA	TRBV28	TGTGCCAGCAGTTTTTTGGCGAAACCCCTATTCCAGGGGGCAAGGGGCTACACCTTC	CASSFLAKPLFQGARGYTF
NA	TRBJ2-4	once	TRBV10-1	TGCGCCAGCAGTGGGTGGGACAGTAGGTCGGGGAGGGATGCCAAAAACATTCAGTACTTC	CASSGWDSRSGRDAKNIQYF
TRBD2	TRBJ2-3	NA	TRBV7-3	TGTGCCAGCAGCTTAATCGCGGGAGGGCCGCCAGATACGCAGTATTTT	CASSLIAGGPPDTQYF
NA	TRBJ2-5	NA	TRBV5-4	TGTGCCAGCAGCTTTGCACAAGAGACCCAGTACTTC	CASSFAQETQYF
NA	TRBJ1-5	NA	TRBV27	TGTGCCAGCAGTTCCCCTGGGACCCAGGGGATTCAGCCCCAGCATTTT	CASSSPGTQGIQPQHF
NA	TRBJ2-1	NA	TRBV3-1/TRBV3-2	TGTGCCAGCAGTCCAAGGGCACAGGCCAACAATGAGCAGTTCTTC	CASSPRAQANNEQFF
NA	TRBJ2-7	NA	TRBV6-1	TGTGCCAGCAGTGAACAAATGAACGAGCAGTACTTC	CASSEQMNEQYF
TRBD1	TRBJ1-1	NA	TRBV6-5	TGTGCCAGCAGTTACTCGGGACAGGGGGTAGTCGCTGAAGCTTTCTTT	CASSYSGQGVVAEAFF
TRBD1	TRBJ1-6	NA	TRBV28	TGTGCCAGCAGTTTCGGGGACAGGGGAGACGGTAATTCACCCCTCCACTTT	CASSFGDRGDGNSPLHF
NA	TRBJ2-1	few	TRBV6-5	TGTGCCAGCAGCCAGCAAATTGAAGGGGGCAATGAGCAGTTCTTC	CASSQQIEGGNEQFF
NA	TRBJ1-6	NA	TRBV15	TGTGCCACCAGCAGAGATCTGGGTTCACCCCTCCACTTT	CATSRDLGSPLHF
NA	TRBJ1-5	NA	TRBV2	TGTGCCAGCCAGGGATACAATCAGCCCCAGCATTTT	CASQGYNQPQHF
NA	TRBJ2-6	NA	TRBV19	TGTGCCAGTAGTATCGGGCTGTCTGGGGCCAACGTCCTGACTTTC	CASSIGLSGANVLTF
NA	TRBJ2-1	NA	TRBV5-4	TGTGCCAGCAGCTTCATGGGTAGCTCCTACAATGAGCAGTTCTTC	CASSFMGSSYNEQFF
NA	TRBJ1-3	NA	TRBV5-1	TGCGCCAGCAGCTTGGAGACAGGCTCCATCTCTGGAAACACCATATATTTT	CASSLETGSISGNTIYF
NA	TRBJ1-2	NA	TRBV29-1	TGCAGCGTTGACAAACAGACTAACTATGGCTACACCTTC	CSVDKQTNYGYTF
TRBD2	TRBJ2-7	NA	TRBV10-1	TGCGCCTGTAACTCGGGACTAGCGGGAGCGGGCTCCTACGAGCAGTACTTC	CACNSGLAGAGSYEQYF
NA	TRBJ1-5	NA	TRBV4-1	TGCGCCAGCAGCCTCCAGGGACAAAGCAATCAGCCCCAGCATTTT	CASSLQGQSNQPQHF
TRBD1	TRBJ2-5	NA	TRBV5-6	TGTGCCAGCAGCCTGGACGGACAGGCATGGGAGACCCAGTACTTC	CASSLDGQAWETQYF
NA	TRBJ2-3	NA	TRBV19	TGTGCCAGTAGTCCTAGAGGCACAGATACGCAGTATTTT	CASSPRGTDTQYF
NA	TRBJ2-3	NA	TRBV19	TGTGCCAGTAGTATTTTTGGGAACACAGATACGCAGTATTTT	CASSIFGNTDTQYF
TRBD1	TRBJ1-4	NA	TRBV5-4	TGTGCCAGCAGCTTTAGAGGGGGCGCCCCGGAAAAACTGTTTTTT	CASSFRGGAPEKLFF
NA	TRBJ2-7	NA	TRBV5-6	TGTGCCAGCAGCCCTAACTACGCCAACTCCTACGAGCAGTACTTC	CASSPNYANSYEQYF
NA	TRBJ2-7	NA	TRBV6-5	TGTGCCAGTCGAACCAGGGGTCACGAGCAGTACTTC	CASRTRGHEQYF